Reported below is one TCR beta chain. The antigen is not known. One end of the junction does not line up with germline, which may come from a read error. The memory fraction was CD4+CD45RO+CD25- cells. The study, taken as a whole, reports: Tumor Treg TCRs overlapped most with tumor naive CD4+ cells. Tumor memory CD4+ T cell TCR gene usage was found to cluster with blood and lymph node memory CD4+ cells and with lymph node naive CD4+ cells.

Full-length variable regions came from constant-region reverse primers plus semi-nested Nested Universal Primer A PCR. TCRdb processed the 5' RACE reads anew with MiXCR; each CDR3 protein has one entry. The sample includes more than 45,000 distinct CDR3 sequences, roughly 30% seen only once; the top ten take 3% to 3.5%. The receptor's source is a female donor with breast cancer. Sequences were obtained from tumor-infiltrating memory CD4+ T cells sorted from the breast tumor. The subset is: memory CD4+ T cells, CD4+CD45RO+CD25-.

In nucleotides, the CDR3 is TGTGTCAGCAGCCGTGGAGTGAACACTGAAGCTTTCTTT. This sequence encodes CVSSRGVNTEAFF. The gene calls are TRBV6-1 and TRBJ1-1; D unclear. This CDR3 region has 13 residues. Germline V gene sequence: CDR1 MNHNS, CDR2 SASEGT.